This record covers a single TCR beta chain. Its antigen is undetermined. Using immunoSEQ multiplex PCR, the repertoire was profiled, and TCRdb retains in-frame clones only, with some absent. The table records about 1.1 million clones, more than 75% of them present only once. V was pared by 7 bases and J by 2 bases, with 12 bases between. Germline values: CDR1 LNHDA, CDR2 SQIVND (reference sequence). The CDR3 length is 14 residues. The data belong to a study of shared clonotypes between healthy human individuals. General study points: An expected dependence of interdonor clonotype sharing on sequencing depth was noted. Generation of non-shared clonotypes was less probable than generation of clonotypes shared by all four donors.

Sequencing used memory CD4+ T cells from PBMCs. Subset specified: CD45RA-negative fraction. This chain uses TRBV19 with TRBJ2-1, with a weak D call TRBD2 (5 bases). The sequence derives from a man between 18 and 35 years old in good health. Some clones in this sample may be carry-over from other donors' samples. CDR3 nucleotides: TGTGCCAGTACCCACGGGGAGCCCTACAATGAGCAGTTCTTC. As protein: CASTHGEPYNEQFF.